Shown below are 21 T cell receptor beta chains from a single sample sequenced in a study of tumor-infiltrating lymphocytes in localized non-small cell lung cancer. Sequencing was performed with immunoSEQ multiplex PCR; in TCRdb, only in-frame clones are kept and a portion is missing. The sample has under 20,000 clones; approximately 68% are singletons. The sequenced sample consisted of lung tumor tissue. These receptors were obtained from a human donor with non-small cell lung cancer.

The J gene is TRBJ2-7, the V gene TRBV7-9; D is unclear. The germline V and J ends were trimmed by 3 bases and 0 bases, with 6 bases remaining between them. The V gene's germline CDR1 is SEHNR and CDR2 FQNEAQ (reference sequence). This CDR3 is 13 amino acids long. The chain's CDR3 is CASSFTDSYEQYF. CDR3 bases: TGTGCCAGCAGCTTCACTGACTCCTACGAGCAGTACTTC.

The V call is TRBV7-2, the J call TRBJ2-5; the match to TRBD1 covers 7 bases. This CDR3 has 14 amino acids. With V trimmed by 2 bases and J by 7 bases, 7 bases remained unmatched. Per the germline V gene, CDR1 is SGHTA and CDR2 is FQGNSA. CDR3 residues: CASSLQGGLGTQYF. The CDR3 DNA follows: TGTGCCAGCAGCTTACAAGGGGGCTTAGGGACCCAGTACTTC.

This clone was recorded a few times. The genes are TRBV11-3 and TRBJ1-1, with no clear D. CDR1 is SGHNT and CDR2 is YENEEA in the germline V gene. The ends were cut back, 1 base at V and 0 bases at J, with 3 bases in the middle. This CDR3 has 13 amino acids. For the CDR3, the DNA is TGTGCCAGCAGCTTAGGTATGAACACTGAAGCTTTCTTT. This gives the protein CASSLGMNTEAFF.

The chain employs TRBV4-1 and TRBJ2-3, with 10 bases identical to TRBD2. The germline CDR1 and CDR2 sequences are MGHRA and YSYEKL. V shed 1 base, J shed 6 bases, and the junction held 4 bases outside the gene matches. The length of the CDR3 is 15 residues. The CDR3 bases are TGCGCCAGCAGCCAAGCTAAGCGGGAGGGTGATACGCAGTATTTT. It is translated as CASSQAKREGDTQYF.

The chain has TRBV6-5 and TRBJ1-2; weak D call: TRBD1 (6 bases). Germline lookup yields CDR1 MNHEY and CDR2 SVGAGI. V was pared by 1 base and J by 4 bases, with 10 bases between. The CDR3 runs to 14 residues. Here the CDR3 reads CASSYYGRGYGYTF. The CDR3 nucleotides read TGTGCCAGCAGTTACTACGGCAGGGGCTATGGCTACACCTTC.

The chain joins TRBV10-3 to TRBJ2-5, with 7 bases lining up with TRBD2. The CDR3 extends over 16 amino acids. Germline trimming cut 1 base from V and 3 bases from J; bases unmatched to any gene: 8. CDR1 and CDR2 (germline): ENHRY, SYGVKD. The CDR3 protein is CAISEWGGRAKETQYF. DNA of the CDR3: TGTGCCATCAGTGAGTGGGGAGGGAGGGCCAAAGAGACCCAGTACTTC.

This clone was seen only once. The chain is built from TRBV28 and TRBJ2-1; TRBD2 matches at 13 bases. With V trimmed by 7 bases and J by 8 bases, 8 bases remained unmatched. Germline V gene data show CDR1 as MDHEN and CDR2 as SYDVKM. This CDR3 region has 15 residues. The CDR3 region is CASIPTSGGGDEQFF. The DNA of the CDR3 is TGTGCCAGCATCCCCACTAGCGGGGGGGGCGATGAGCAGTTCTTC.

The V call is TRBV29-1, the J call TRBJ1-1; tentative D call: TRBD1 (6 bases). The CDR3 consists of 13 residues. Trimming left V 7 bases short and J 5 bases short, with 17 bases between. The germline V gene encodes CDR1 SQVTM and CDR2 ANQGSEA. The CDR3 DNA is TGCAGCGCGGCGGCAGGGGTTGGGACTGAAGCTTTCTTT. Its protein product is CSAAAGVGTEAFF. Variable domain in full (rest from reference TRBV29-1 and TRBJ1-1): SAVISQKPSRDICQRGTSLTIQCQVDSQVTMMFWYRQQPGQSLTLIATANQGSEATYESGFVIDKFPISRPNLTFSTLTVSNMSPEDSSIYLCSAAAGVGTEAFFGQGTRLTVV.

This clone is categorized as medium-sized. The chain couples TRBV7-2 to TRBJ2-1, with D maybe TRBD2 (5 bases). Between the trimmed V and J ends, which lost 1 base and 5 bases, there was a span of 9 bases. In germline, CDR1 is SGHTA, CDR2 FQGNSA. The CDR3 sequence is 14 residues long. The CDR3 bases are TGTGCCAGCAGCTTAGATTTCGGGAACAATGAGCAGTTCTTC. Protein product: CASSLDFGNNEQFF. The whole variable domain, filled in from reference TRBV7-2 and TRBJ2-1, reads GAGVSQSPSNKVTEKGKDVELRCDPISGHTALYWYRQSLGQGLEFLIYFQGNSAPDKSGLPSDRFSAERTGGSVSTLTIQRTQQEDSAVYLCASSLDFGNNEQFFGPGTRLTVL.

V gene TRBV4-3 combines with J gene TRBJ1-2; no clear D. The CDR3 spans 17 residues. The germline gives CDR1 LGHNA, CDR2 YSLEER. Trimming shortened V by 9 bases and J by 9 bases, and 32 bases separated the two germline ends. CDR3 DNA: TGCGCCAGAAACCAGCTATTCAGGCAGTCTCGGGGAAAATGCTACACCTTC. Amino acid sequence: CARNQLFRQSRGKCYTF.

The chain combines TRBV4-2 with TRBJ1-2; TRBD1 aligns across 9 bases. Germline values: CDR1 LGHNA, CDR2 YNFKEQ. This CDR3 has 13 amino acids. The junction had 5 bases not matched to a gene; V was cut back by 5 bases and J by 7 bases. DNA for the CDR3: TGTGCCAGCAGCACAGGGGGCTTCGGTGGCTACACCTTC. It is translated as CASSTGGFGGYTF.

This clone has just one count. The genes are TRBV30 and TRBJ1-1, with a possible D match to TRBD1 (6 bases). The CDR3 loop spans 13 amino acids. Germline V gene sequence: CDR1 GTSNPN, CDR2 SVGIG (reference sequence). Trimming removed 5 bases at V and 4 bases at J, with 14 bases between. This CDR3 reads CAWDRQVLTEAFF. CDR3 in DNA: TGTGCCTGGGACCGACAGGTTCTCACTGAAGCTTTCTTT.

V gene TRBV27 combines with J gene TRBJ2-3; 7 positions match TRBD2. The V segment lost 4 bases and the J segment 6 bases; nucleotides outside the gene matches: 7. The CDR3 is made up of 14 amino acids. Germline V gene lookup returns CDR1 MNHEY and CDR2 SMNVEV (reference sequence). The CDR3 DNA sequence: TGTGCCAGCAGTTGGAACTGGGGGGGGGATACGCAGTATTTT. This sequence encodes CASSWNWGGDTQYF.

This clone has only a few counts. The chain is built from TRBV11-3 and TRBJ2-5; no clear D. V gave up 1 base and J gave up 4 bases, with 13 bases separating them. CDR1 SGHNT and CDR2 YENEEA come from the germline V gene. The length of the CDR3 is 15 residues. CDR3 residues: CASSLALERRETQYF. DNA for the CDR3: TGTGCCAGCAGCTTAGCCCTCGAGAGGCGAGAGACCCAGTACTTC.

This clone ranks as medium-sized. CDR3 bases: TGTGCCAGCGTCGGCAGCTCCCTCTATGGCTACACCTTC. It encodes CASVGSSLYGYTF. This chain joins TRBV6-1 and TRBJ1-2; no definite D call. CDR3 length: 13 residues. Germline loops: CDR1 MNHNS, CDR2 SASEGT. Trimming left V 8 bases short and J 4 bases short, with 14 bases between.

The genes are TRBV14 and TRBJ1-2, with 7 bases that match TRBD1. The germline gives CDR1 SGHDN, CDR2 FVKESK. The CDR3 length is 13 residues. Germline trimming cut 7 bases from V and 10 bases from J; bases unmatched to any gene: 12. As DNA, the CDR3 is TGTGCCAGCAAGACCTTCGGACAGGACGCCTACACCTTC. Translation gives CASKTFGQDAYTF.

This clone was found once. The rearrangement joins TRBV7-2 to TRBJ2-5; 14 bases fit TRBD2. The germline CDR1 and CDR2 sequences are SGHTA and FQGNSA. The CDR3 covers 19 residues. J gave up 2 bases and V 7 bases, and 15 bases lay outside the gene matches. The CDR3 protein is CASTLRGGTSGSRQETQYF. The CDR3, as DNA: TGTGCCAGCACCCTAAGGGGGGGGACTAGCGGGAGTAGGCAAGAGACCCAGTACTTC.

This chain uses TRBV10-3 with TRBJ2-5, with D tentatively TRBD2 (5 bases). The CDR3 sequence is 15 residues long. Germline V gene data show CDR1 as ENHRY and CDR2 as SYGVKD. V lost 0 bases and J 4 bases, leaving 12 bases between the germline ends. CDR3 sequence reads: CAISESSGGSETQYF. The CDR3 nucleotides read TGTGCCATCAGTGAGTCATCAGGCGGGTCAGAGACCCAGTACTTC.

There are a few counts of this clone. The CDR3 coding sequence is TGTGCCAGCAGTTACGGCATCCCCGGCTCCTACAATGAGCAGTTCTTC. Its protein product is CASSYGIPGSYNEQFF. V and J are TRBV6-5 and TRBJ2-1; D is undetermined. This CDR3 region has 16 residues. In germline, CDR1 is MNHEY, CDR2 SVGAGI. Trimming removed 2 bases at V and 0 bases at J, with 11 bases between.

The chain carries TRBV28 and TRBJ2-5, with TRBD2 identical over 8 bases. V gave up 2 bases and J gave up 0 bases; unmatched junction bases: 5. Per the germline V gene, CDR1 is MDHEN and CDR2 is SYDVKM. The CDR3 has 16 residues. The CDR3 here is CASSLGGAGDQETQYF. The CDR3 DNA sequence: TGTGCCAGCAGTTTAGGTGGAGCGGGAGACCAAGAGACCCAGTACTTC.

This sequence joins TRBV28 and TRBJ1-1; D is perhaps TRBD1 (6 bases). This CDR3 comprises 16 residues. Germline CDR1 and CDR2: MDHEN and SYDVKM. V gave up 6 bases and J gave up 0 bases, with 17 bases separating them. The CDR3, as DNA: TGTGCCAGCAGATGGCAGGGGATGGACATGAACACTGAAGCTTTCTTT. Translating it yields CASRWQGMDMNTEAFF.